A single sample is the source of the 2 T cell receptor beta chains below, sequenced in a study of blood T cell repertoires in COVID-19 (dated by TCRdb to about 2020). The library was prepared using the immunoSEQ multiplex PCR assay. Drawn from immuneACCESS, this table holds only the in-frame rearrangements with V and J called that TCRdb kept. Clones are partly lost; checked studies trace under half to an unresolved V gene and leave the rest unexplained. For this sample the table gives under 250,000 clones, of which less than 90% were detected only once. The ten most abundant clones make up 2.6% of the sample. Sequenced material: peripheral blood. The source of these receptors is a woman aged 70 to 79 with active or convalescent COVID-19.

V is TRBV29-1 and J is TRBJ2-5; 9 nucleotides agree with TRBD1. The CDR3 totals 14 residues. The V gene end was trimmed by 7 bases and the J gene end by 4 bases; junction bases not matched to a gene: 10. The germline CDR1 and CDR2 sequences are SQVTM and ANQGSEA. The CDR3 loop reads CSARTGAVRETQYF. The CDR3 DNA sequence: TGCAGCGCTAGGACAGGGGCGGTCCGAGAGACCCAGTACTTC.

CDR3: CASSSQTSSQTQYF. As DNA, the CDR3 is TGCGCCAGCAGCTCCCAGACTAGCTCCCAAACCCAGTACTTC. The chain is built from TRBV5-1 and TRBJ2-5, with 7 bases that match TRBD2. In germline, CDR1 is SGHRS, CDR2 YFSETQ. The CDR3 is 14 residues long. The V segment lost 3 bases and the J segment 8 bases; nucleotides outside the gene matches: 10.